These 17 T cell receptor beta chains came from one sample sequenced in a study of blood T cell repertoires in COVID-19. TCRdb's table, derived via immunoSEQ multiplex PCR, lists solely in-frame clones and lacks some. The sample holds more than 200,000 clones, around 84% seen once. Sequencing input: peripheral blood. These receptors came from a man between 60 and 70 years old with acute or convalescent COVID-19.

The CDR3 nucleotides are TGTGCCAGCAACAACCTGACTAGCGGGACCTACGAGCAGTACTTC. This sequence encodes CASNNLTSGTYEQYF. The rearrangement links TRBV7-9 to TRBJ2-7; 11 bases match TRBD2. Germline lookup yields CDR1 SEHNR and CDR2 FQNEAQ (reference sequence). The CDR3 sequence is 15 residues long. Trimming cost V 7 bases and J 2 bases; bases outside gene matches: 7.

The chain has TRBV6-4 and TRBJ2-3; D gene unclear. CDR1 MRHNA and CDR2 SNTAGT come from the germline V gene. V was clipped by 2 bases and J by 3 bases, with 9 bases between them. CDR3 length: 14 amino acids. In nucleotides, the CDR3 is TGTGCCAGCAGTGACCATCCAGGTACAGATACGCAGTATTTT. This encodes CASSDHPGTDTQYF.

The rearrangement links TRBV28 to TRBJ1-3; D is possibly TRBD1 (6 bases). This CDR3 region has 14 residues. The germline V gene has CDR1 MDHEN and CDR2 SYDVKM. Trimming took 6 bases from V and 2 from J, leaving 11 bases between them. The CDR3 loop reads CASSRGFTGNTIYF. The CDR3 DNA sequence: TGTGCCAGCAGCAGGGGATTCACTGGAAACACCATATATTTT.

V gene TRBV29-1 combines with J gene TRBJ2-7; 9 bases match TRBD1. CDR1 and CDR2 from the germline V gene are SQVTM and ANQGSEA. The trim removed 6 bases at V and 7 bases at J, leaving 13 bases unmatched. The CDR3 extends over 14 amino acids. CDR3 sequence: CSVEGGNRGREQYF. The CDR3 DNA is TGCAGCGTGGAGGGAGGCAACAGGGGGCGGGAGCAGTACTTC.

The chain recombines TRBV30 with TRBJ1-4, with 9 bases that match TRBD1. This CDR3 contains 13 residues. With V trimmed by 4 bases and J by 5 bases, 2 bases remained unmatched. Germline lookup yields CDR1 GTSNPN and CDR2 SVGIG (reference sequence). CDR3 DNA sequence: TGTGCCTGGACCGGGACAGGGAATGAAAAACTGTTTTTT. Translated, it gives CAWTGTGNEKLFF.

The rearrangement links TRBV4-1 to TRBJ1-4; D gene uncertain. The CDR3 runs to 15 residues. The ends were cut back, 0 bases at V and 10 bases at J, with 15 bases in the middle. In germline, CDR1 is MGHRA, CDR2 YSYEKL. This CDR3 is CASSQDPQLAGKLFF. The CDR3, as DNA: TGCGCCAGCAGCCAAGATCCACAGCTGGCTGGAAAACTGTTTTTT.

The chain uses TRBV9 and TRBJ1-1; possible D gene TRBD1, 6 bases. CDR3 length: 15 amino acids. Germline V CDR1 and CDR2: SGDLS, YYNGEE. V lost 3 bases and J lost 4, with 16 bases in between. The CDR3 sequence is CASSADSSRGTEAFF. CDR3 coding DNA: TGTGCCAGCAGCGCGGACAGTTCAAGGGGCACTGAAGCTTTCTTT.

Worth noting for this clone: The sample has other DNA sequences that encode this CDR3 too. This chain connects TRBV2 to TRBJ1-1; D unresolved. The CDR3 is 12 amino acids. V gave up 8 bases and J gave up 2 bases, with 9 bases separating them. CDR1 is SNHLY and CDR2 is FYNNEI in the germline V gene. CDR3 in amino acids: CASARGNTEAFF. CDR3 DNA sequence: TGTGCCAGCGCCAGAGGCAACACTGAAGCTTTCTTT.

This clone was counted between two and nine times. The DNA of the CDR3 is TGTGCCAGCAGTTACCAGGGCTCGAACACTGAAGCTTTCTTT. It specifies CASSYQGSNTEAFF. The J gene is TRBJ1-1, the V gene TRBV6-5, with D possibly TRBD1 on 5 matching bases. The V gene lost 2 bases and the J gene lost 1 base, with 8 bases spanning the gap. Per germline, CDR1 MNHEY and CDR2 SVGAGI. This CDR3 contains 14 residues.

The V and J genes are TRBV9 and TRBJ2-3; D is perhaps TRBD1 (5 bases). The V gene's germline CDR1 is SGDLS and CDR2 YYNGEE. V was clipped by 0 bases and J by 2 bases, with 7 bases between them. This CDR3 has 14 amino acids. The CDR3 DNA follows: TGTGCCAGCAGCGTAGGACAGATCACAGATACGCAGTATTTT. This gives the protein CASSVGQITDTQYF.

The chain is built from TRBV18 and TRBJ2-7, with TRBD1 matching over 11 bases. V shed 2 bases and J 7 bases; nucleotides not matched to a gene: 7. The CDR3 consists of 15 residues. Germline V lookup: CDR1 KGHSH, CDR2 LQKENI. CDR3 bases: TGTGCCAGCTCACCAGGGCTGGGACAGGGGGAAGAGCAGTACTTC. This encodes CASSPGLGQGEEQYF. Variable domain in full (rest from reference TRBV18 and TRBJ2-7): NAGVMQNPRHLVRRRGQEARLRCSPMKGHSHVYWYRQLPEEGLKFMVYLQKENIIDESGMPKERFSAEFPKEGPSILRIQQVVRGDSAAYFCASSPGLGQGEEQYFGPGTRLTVT.

V and J are TRBV3-1 (or the pseudogene TRBV3-2) and TRBJ2-5, with TRBD1 matching over 10 bases. Looked up from germline, CDR1 is LGHDT and CDR2 is YNNKEL (reference sequence). The trim removed 0 bases at V and 4 bases at J, leaving 11 bases unmatched. This CDR3 spans 18 amino acids. This CDR3 is CASSQDRWGTGAGETQYF. DNA for the CDR3: TGTGCCAGCAGCCAAGATAGGTGGGGGACAGGGGCTGGAGAGACCCAGTACTTC.

This chain uses TRBV6-2 or TRBV6-3 with TRBJ2-2; TRBD2 agrees at 10 bases. J lost 0 bases, V lost 6 bases, and 7 bases had no gene match. The germline gives CDR1 MNHEY, CDR2 SVGEGT. The CDR3 extends over 17 amino acids. The CDR3 DNA reads as TGTGCCAGCAGGCCTAGCGGGAGAGGGACGAACACCGGGGAGCTGTTTTTT. Translation gives CASRPSGRGTNTGELFF.

Note on this clone: Other nucleotide sequences in the sample specify the same CDR3. This chain joins TRBV28 and TRBJ2-1, with D possibly TRBD1 on 5 matching bases. Per germline, CDR1 MDHEN and CDR2 SYDVKM. Trimming shortened V by 2 bases and J by 3 bases, and 11 bases separated the two germline ends. The CDR3 has 15 residues. In DNA form, the CDR3 reads TGTGCCAGCAGTTTAAGGGGCGGAAGCTACAATGAGCAGTTCTTC. It yields the protein CASSLRGGSYNEQFF.

V usage is TRBV19 and J usage is TRBJ1-5; 7 bases fit TRBD1. This CDR3 comprises 18 residues. The germline gives CDR1 LNHDA, CDR2 SQIVND (reference sequence). The V gene end was trimmed by 5 bases and the J gene end by 5 bases; junction bases not matched to a gene: 18. DNA for the CDR3: TGTGCCAGTAGTCTGACCCGGGACAGACTCGTCTTCGATCAGCCCCAGCATTTT. It yields the protein CASSLTRDRLVFDQPQHF.

The sample holds one count of this clone. Written as DNA, the CDR3 is TGTGCCAGCAGCGTTGGACAGGGGCCCTCTGGAAACACCATATATTTT. It specifies CASSVGQGPSGNTIYF. The genes are TRBV9 and TRBJ1-3; TRBD1 matches at 9 bases. With 2 bases clipped from V and 0 bases from J, the junction kept 3 bases outside the gene matches. Germline assignment: CDR1 SGDLS and CDR2 YYNGEE. This CDR3 has 16 residues.

The J gene is TRBJ1-2, the V gene TRBV19; the match to TRBD1 covers 8 bases. The CDR3 has 13 residues. J lost 7 bases, V lost 11 bases, and 12 bases had no gene match. Looked up from germline, CDR1 is LNHDA and CDR2 is SQIVND (reference sequence). CDR3 protein: CAAEVRQGAGYTF. CDR3 bases: TGTGCCGCGGAAGTTCGGCAGGGGGCTGGCTACACCTTC.